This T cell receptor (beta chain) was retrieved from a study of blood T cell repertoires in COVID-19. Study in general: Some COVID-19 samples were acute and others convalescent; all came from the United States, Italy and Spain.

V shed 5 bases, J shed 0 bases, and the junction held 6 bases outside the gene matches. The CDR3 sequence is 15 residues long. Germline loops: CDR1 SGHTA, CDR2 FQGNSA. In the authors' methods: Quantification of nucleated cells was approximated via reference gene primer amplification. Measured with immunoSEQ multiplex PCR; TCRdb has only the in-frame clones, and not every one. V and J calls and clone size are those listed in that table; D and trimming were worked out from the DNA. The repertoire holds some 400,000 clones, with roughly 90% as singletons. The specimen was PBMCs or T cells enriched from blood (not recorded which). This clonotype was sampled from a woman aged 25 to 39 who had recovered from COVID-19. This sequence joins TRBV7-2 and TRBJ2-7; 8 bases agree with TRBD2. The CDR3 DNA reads TGTGCCAGCAGCCAAATTACTAGCGGCTCCTACGAGCAGTACTTC. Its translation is CASSQITSGSYEQYF.